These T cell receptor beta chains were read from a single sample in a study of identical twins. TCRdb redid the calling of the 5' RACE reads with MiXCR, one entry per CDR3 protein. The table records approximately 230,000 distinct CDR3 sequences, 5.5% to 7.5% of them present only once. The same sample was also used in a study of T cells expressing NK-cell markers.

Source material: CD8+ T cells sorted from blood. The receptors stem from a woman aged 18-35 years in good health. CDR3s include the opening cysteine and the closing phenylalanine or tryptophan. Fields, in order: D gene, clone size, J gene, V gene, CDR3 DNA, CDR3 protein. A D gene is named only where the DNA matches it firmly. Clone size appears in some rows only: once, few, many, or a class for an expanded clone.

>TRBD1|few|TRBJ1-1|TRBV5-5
TGTGCCAGCAGCTTATCGGACAGGGGATCACCCCTGAACACTGAAGCTTTCTTT
CASSLSDRGSPLNTEAFF
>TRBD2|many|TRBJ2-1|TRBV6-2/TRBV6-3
TGTGCCAGCATCACTGGCGGGAGGGCCGATGAGCAGTTCTTC
CASITGGRADEQFF
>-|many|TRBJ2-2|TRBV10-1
TGCGCCACCTCTCCGGAGGGAGTGGGCACCGGGGAGCTGTTTTTT
CATSPEGVGTGELFF
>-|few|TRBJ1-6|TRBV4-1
TGCGCCAGCAGCCAAGACCCGACCCTACGAAATTCACCCCTCCACTTT
CASSQDPTLRNSPLHF
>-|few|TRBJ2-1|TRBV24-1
TGTGCCACCTCCTCTAGCACTAATGAGCAGCTCTTC
CATSSSTNEQLF
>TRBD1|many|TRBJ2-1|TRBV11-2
TGTGCCAGCAGCTCAGACCGACAGGGCACCTACAATGAGCAGTTCTTC
CASSSDRQGTYNEQFF
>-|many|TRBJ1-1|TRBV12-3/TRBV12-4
TGTGCCAGCAGTCTGGGTGAAAGAGCTTTCTTT
CASSLGERAFF
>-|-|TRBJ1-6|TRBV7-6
TGTGCCAGCAGCTTAGGCGCAGATTCACCCCTCCACTTT
CASSLGADSPLHF
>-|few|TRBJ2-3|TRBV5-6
TGTGCCAGCAGCCCTTCGGACGGTCCTAGCACAGATACGCAGTATTTT
CASSPSDGPSTDTQYF
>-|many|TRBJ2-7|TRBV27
TGTGCCAGCAGTATCGACGTTACGGGCTACGAGCAGTACTTC
CASSIDVTGYEQYF
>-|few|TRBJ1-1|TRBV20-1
TGCAGTGCCGGACTCGCCACTGAAGCTTTCTTT
CSAGLATEAFF
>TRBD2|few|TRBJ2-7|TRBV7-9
TGTGCCAGCAGCTTAAGGGGAAGGCGGGAGGTATACTACGAGCAGTACTTC
CASSLRGRREVYYEQYF
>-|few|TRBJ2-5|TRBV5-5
TGTGCCAGCTTTGTCCAAGAGACCCAGTACTTC
CASFVQETQYF
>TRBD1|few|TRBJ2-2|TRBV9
TGTGCCAGCAGCGCGCCCCGACAGGGTCGAACGGGCGGGGAGCTGTTTTTT
CASSAPRQGRTGGELFF
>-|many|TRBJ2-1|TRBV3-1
TGTGCCAGCAGCCAAGAGGGGGGATTCTACAATGAGCAGTTCTTC
CASSQEGGFYNEQFF
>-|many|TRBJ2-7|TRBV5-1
TGCGCCAGCAGCTTGAGGGTGGAAGACTACGAGCAGTACTTC
CASSLRVEDYEQYF
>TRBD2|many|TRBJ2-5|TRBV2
TGTGCCCTGGTCGCGGCGGGAGCCGGAGAGACCCAGTACTTC
CALVAAGAGETQYF
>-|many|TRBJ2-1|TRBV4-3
TGCGCCAGCAGCCAAGATCTAACTCCTCCGTTCTTC
CASSQDLTPPFF
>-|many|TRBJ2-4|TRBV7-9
TGTGCCAGCAGCTTAGAAGTAAACATTCAGTACTTC
CASSLEVNIQYF
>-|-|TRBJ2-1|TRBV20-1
TGCAGTGCTAACGAGCGCGCCACGGATGACAATGAGCAGTTCTTC
CSANERATDDNEQFF
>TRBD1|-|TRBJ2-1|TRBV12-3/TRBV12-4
TGTGCCAGCAGGGGGGGACAGGGGGGGTACAATGAGCAGTTCTTC
CASRGGQGGYNEQFF
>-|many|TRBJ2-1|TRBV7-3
TGTGCCAGCAGCTTAACGATGGGTGGAATTGGGGTGGGTGAGCAGTTCTTC
CASSLTMGGIGVGEQFF
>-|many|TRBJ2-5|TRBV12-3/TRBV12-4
TGTGCCAGCAGTTCGGAAGTCCAAGAGACCCAGTACTTC
CASSSEVQETQYF
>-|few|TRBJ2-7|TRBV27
TGTGCCAGCAGTTTGGGCAGATTCTCCTACGAGCAGTACTTC
CASSLGRFSYEQYF
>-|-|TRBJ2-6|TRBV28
TGTGCCAGCAGAGAGACCGGACACCCTGGGGCCAACGTCCTGACTTTC
CASRETGHPGANVLTF
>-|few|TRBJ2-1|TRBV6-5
TGTGCCAGCGGGCCCAGATACAATGAGCAGTTCTTC
CASGPRYNEQFF